The 23 T cell receptor beta chains listed next were all sequenced from one sample in a study of CD4 T cells in relation to SARS-CoV-2 and coronaviruses. The unexposed donors gave CD4+ T cells in about 2011-2018, prior to COVID-19. Clones were sequenced by immunoSEQ multiplex PCR, and TCRdb holds only the in-frame ones, with some missing. Of about 68,000 clones listed, 93% are singletons. The specimen was naive CD4+ T cells from PBMCs. Regarding subset: naive CD4+ T cells isolated by negative enrichment. The origin of the receptors is a human donor in good health.

This clone was seen once. This chain links TRBV7-2 with TRBJ2-1; the D gene is possibly TRBD2 (7 bases). The V gene lost 5 bases and the J gene lost 9 bases, with 17 bases spanning the gap. CDR3 length: 14 residues. Germline-derived CDR1 and CDR2 are SGHTA and FQGNSA. CDR3 nucleotides: TGTGCCAGCAGCCCCCGGGGGGCAGCAGTTGAGCAGTTCTTC. Amino acids: CASSPRGAAVEQFF.

The table lists this clone with a few counts. DNA for the CDR3: TGTGCCACCAGCTCGGGACAGGGAACCAATTCACCCCTCCACTTT. This translates into CATSSGQGTNSPLHF. The chain couples TRBV15 to TRBJ1-6; 9 bases fit TRBD1. V shed 5 bases, J shed 7 bases, and the junction held 6 bases outside the gene matches. CDR3 length equals 15 residues. Per the germline V gene, CDR1 is LNHNV and CDR2 is YYDKDF (reference sequence).

The chain couples TRBV19 to TRBJ2-3; D call uncertain. Trimming removed 5 bases from V and 0 bases from J, with 9 bases in between. This CDR3 comprises 14 residues. Germline V CDR1 and CDR2: LNHDA, SQIVND (reference sequence). The CDR3 nucleotides read TGTGCCAGTAGTCCGACCCCTAGCACAGATACGCAGTATTTT. The encoded protein is CASSPTPSTDTQYF.

This clone was counted between two and nine times. CDR3 coding DNA: TGTGCCAGCAGTGAAAATCAGGGTTCAAATACGCAGTATTTT. Its protein product is CASSENQGSNTQYF. The J gene is TRBJ2-3, the V gene TRBV2; maybe TRBD1 (5 bases). V lost 2 bases, J lost 7 bases, and 13 bases lay in between. CDR1 and CDR2 from the germline V gene are SNHLY and FYNNEI. This CDR3 contains 14 residues.

DNA of the CDR3: TGTGCCTGGAGTGTTTTCGACGGAAACACCATATATTTT. This encodes CAWSVFDGNTIYF. V is TRBV30 and J is TRBJ1-3; D is unclear. Trimming removed 0 bases at V and 4 bases at J, with 7 bases between. The germline CDR1 and CDR2 sequences are GTSNPN and SVGIG (reference sequence). CDR3 length: 13 residues.

The V gene is TRBV29-1, the J gene TRBJ1-2; D uncertain. V dropped 5 bases and J dropped 7 bases, with 5 bases sitting between them. The length of the CDR3 is 9 residues. Germline V gene lookup returns CDR1 SQVTM and CDR2 ANQGSEA. The CDR3 reads CSVFPGYTF. DNA for the CDR3: TGCAGCGTTTTCCCTGGCTACACCTTC.

This clone was picked up one time. The J gene is TRBJ2-5, the V gene TRBV10-3, with D perhaps matching TRBD1 (7 bases). The CDR3 runs to 15 residues. Between the trimmed V and J ends, which lost 8 bases and 2 bases, there was a span of 18 bases. CDR1 ENHRY and CDR2 SYGVKD come from the germline V gene. The CDR3, as DNA: TGTGCCATCGGGCGCGGGACAGCTCCTCAAGAGACCCAGTACTTC. Translating it yields CAIGRGTAPQETQYF.

The CDR3 reads CASSFIGGGTLHF. The CDR3 DNA sequence: TGTGCCAGCAGTTTCATTGGGGGTGGAACCCTCCACTTT. The V gene is TRBV27, the J gene TRBJ1-6, with a tentative D call TRBD1 (5 bases). Germline CDR1 reads MNHEY; CDR2 reads SMNVEV (reference sequence). V gave up 3 bases and J gave up 14 bases, with 14 bases separating them. CDR3 length: 13 amino acids.

The chain recombines TRBV2 with TRBJ1-1; a possible D gene is TRBD1 (6 bases). Germline values: CDR1 SNHLY, CDR2 FYNNEI. Trimming pared 6 bases from V and 0 bases from J, leaving 17 bases between. The CDR3 length is 16 residues. The CDR3 nucleotides are TGTGCCAGCAGCGAAAAGAGAGGACAGTTGAACACTGAAGCTTTCTTT. This encodes CASSEKRGQLNTEAFF.

The chain combines TRBV5-5 with TRBJ1-3; no clear D. The CDR3 runs 15 residues. The V gene lost 2 bases and the J gene lost 2 bases, with 11 bases spanning the gap. Germline V CDR1 and CDR2: SGHKS, YYEKEE (reference sequence). Here the CDR3 reads CASSFVWTTGNTIYF. CDR3 bases: TGTGCCAGCAGCTTTGTCTGGACGACTGGAAACACCATATATTTT.

The CDR3 DNA follows: TGTGCCAGCAGTTTAGTCATAAACTATGGCTACACCTTC. It translates to CASSLVINYGYTF. The V gene is TRBV28, the J gene TRBJ1-2; no firm D call. CDR3 size: 13 residues. The V end was cut by 2 bases, the J end by 2 bases, with 6 bases between. CDR1 MDHEN and CDR2 SYDVKM come from the germline V gene.

Comment on this clone: Other DNA sequences in the same sample also yield this CDR3. This chain uses TRBV7-2 with TRBJ2-7; no definite D call. V lost 5 bases to trimming and J lost 1 base, with 3 bases between them. The length of the CDR3 is 11 residues. Germline lookup yields CDR1 SGHTA and CDR2 FQGNSA. CDR3 protein: CASSPSYEQYF. For the CDR3, the DNA is TGTGCCAGCAGCCCATCCTACGAGCAGTACTTC.

The chain employs TRBV10-3 and TRBJ1-1; the D gene is possibly TRBD1 (5 bases). V shed 7 bases and J shed 0 bases, with 9 bases lying between them. This CDR3 is built from 13 residues. Germline loops: CDR1 ENHRY, CDR2 SYGVKD. The CDR3 region has the DNA TGTGCCATCACAGGGTCAGTGAACACTGAAGCTTTCTTT. This encodes CAITGSVNTEAFF.

V and J are TRBV12-3 or TRBV12-4 and TRBJ2-7; the D is unclear. The V gene lost 2 bases and the J gene lost 5 bases, with 10 bases spanning the gap. This CDR3 contains 13 residues. The chain's CDR3 is CASSLSSRDEQYF. CDR3 bases: TGTGCCAGCAGTTTAAGTAGCAGAGACGAGCAGTACTTC.

The genes are TRBV28 and TRBJ1-5; maybe TRBD1 (5 bases). CDR3 length: 15 residues. Germline V gene data show CDR1 as MDHEN and CDR2 as SYDVKM. Trimming took 2 bases from V and 2 from J, leaving 10 bases between them. The CDR3 is CASSLGAAGNQPQHF. The CDR3, as DNA: TGTGCCAGCAGTTTAGGGGCAGCGGGCAATCAGCCCCAGCATTTT.

The table lists this clone with a count of one. This chain uses TRBV2 with TRBJ1-5, with unresolved D. Germline V lookup: CDR1 SNHLY, CDR2 FYNNEI. Trimming removed 3 bases from V and 5 bases from J, with 11 bases in between. This CDR3 region has 14 residues. The DNA for the CDR3 is TGTGCCAGCAGTGAGCGATCCTCCGATCAGCCCCAGCATTTT. Amino acid sequence: CASSERSSDQPQHF.

This clone was seen just once. This chain uses TRBV2 with TRBJ2-2; weak D call: TRBD2 (5 bases). CDR3 length: 14 residues. Germline CDR1 is SNHLY and CDR2 is FYNNEI. Trimming shortened V by 6 bases and J by 4 bases, and 12 bases separated the two germline ends. The CDR3 sequence is CASRGGSVTGELFF. CDR3 nucleotide sequence: TGTGCCAGCAGAGGAGGCAGCGTCACCGGGGAGCTGTTTTTT.

The rearrangement uses TRBV7-5 and TRBJ1-5. TRBV7-5 is a pseudogene segment. This CDR3 region has 16 residues. DNA for the CDR3: TGTGTCAGAAGCTTCGGGACCGGGGATAGCAATCAGCCCCAGCATTTT. Translation: CVRSFGTGDSNQPQHF.

V and J are TRBV9 and TRBJ2-5; D remains ambiguous. The CDR3 contains 13 residues. Per the germline V gene, CDR1 is SGDLS and CDR2 is YYNGEE. V lost 0 bases, J lost 2 bases, and 5 bases lay in between. This CDR3 reads CASSVGGQETQYF. CDR3 nucleotides: TGTGCCAGCAGCGTAGGGGGACAAGAGACCCAGTACTTC.

This clone turned up a few times. The chain carries TRBV7-9 and TRBJ2-1; TRBD1 is a possible D gene (6 bases). With 3 bases removed from V and 6 bases from J, the gap between germline ends came to 18 bases. Per the germline V gene, CDR1 is SEHNR and CDR2 is FQNEAQ (reference sequence). The CDR3 length is 16 residues. CDR3 nucleotides: TGTGCCAGCAGCTTTATTCCACAGGGTCTGGTCAATGAGCAGTTCTTC. Translating gives CASSFIPQGLVNEQFF.

The CDR3 DNA is TGTGCCAGAACCACGGGTAGGGCCGGCAATCAGCCCCAGCATTTT. It specifies CARTTGRAGNQPQHF. The chain employs TRBV5-3 and TRBJ1-5; no definite D call. TRBV5-3 is reported as an ORF; its role is uncertain. CDR3 length: 15 amino acids. Deletions cut 6 bases from V and 2 bases from J, with 15 bases between.

This chain joins TRBV12-3 or TRBV12-4 and TRBJ1-6; no definite D call. The V end was cut by 6 bases, the J end by 8 bases, with 8 bases between. There are 12 residues in the CDR3. CDR3 protein: CASRGIDSPLHF. The CDR3 DNA is TGTGCCAGCAGAGGGATCGATTCACCCCTCCACTTT.

The V gene is TRBV7-2, the J gene TRBJ2-5, with 11 bases fitting TRBD2. Looked up from germline, CDR1 is SGHTA and CDR2 is FQGNSA. V was clipped by 1 base and J by 1 base; unmatched bases: 5. This CDR3 has 17 amino acids. The CDR3 DNA reads as TGTGCCAGCAGCTTAGGGGGGCTAGCGGGGGGCCAAGAGACCCAGTACTTC. It translates to CASSLGGLAGGQETQYF. Supplemented by reference TRBV7-2 and TRBJ2-5, the full variable domain reads GAGVSQSPSNKVTEKGKDVELRCDPISGHTALYWYRQSLGQGLEFLIYFQGNSAPDKSGLPSDRFSAERTGGSVSTLTIQRTQQEDSAVYLCASSLGGLAGGQETQYFGPGTRLLVL.